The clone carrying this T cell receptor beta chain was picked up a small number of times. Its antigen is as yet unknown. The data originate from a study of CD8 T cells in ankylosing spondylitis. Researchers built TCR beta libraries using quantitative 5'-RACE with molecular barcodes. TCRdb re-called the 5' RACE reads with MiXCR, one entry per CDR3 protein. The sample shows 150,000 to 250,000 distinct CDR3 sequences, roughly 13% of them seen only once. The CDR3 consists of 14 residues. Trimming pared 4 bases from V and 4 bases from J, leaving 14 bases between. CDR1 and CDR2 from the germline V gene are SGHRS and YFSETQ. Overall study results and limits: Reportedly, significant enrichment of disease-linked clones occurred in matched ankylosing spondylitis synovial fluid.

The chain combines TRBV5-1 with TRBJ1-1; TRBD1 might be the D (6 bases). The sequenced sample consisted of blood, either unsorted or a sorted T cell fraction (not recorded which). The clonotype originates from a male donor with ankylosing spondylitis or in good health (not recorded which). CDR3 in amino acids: CASSPGQTGTEAFF. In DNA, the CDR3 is TGCGCCAGCAGCCCCGGACAGACCGGCACTGAAGCTTTCTTT.